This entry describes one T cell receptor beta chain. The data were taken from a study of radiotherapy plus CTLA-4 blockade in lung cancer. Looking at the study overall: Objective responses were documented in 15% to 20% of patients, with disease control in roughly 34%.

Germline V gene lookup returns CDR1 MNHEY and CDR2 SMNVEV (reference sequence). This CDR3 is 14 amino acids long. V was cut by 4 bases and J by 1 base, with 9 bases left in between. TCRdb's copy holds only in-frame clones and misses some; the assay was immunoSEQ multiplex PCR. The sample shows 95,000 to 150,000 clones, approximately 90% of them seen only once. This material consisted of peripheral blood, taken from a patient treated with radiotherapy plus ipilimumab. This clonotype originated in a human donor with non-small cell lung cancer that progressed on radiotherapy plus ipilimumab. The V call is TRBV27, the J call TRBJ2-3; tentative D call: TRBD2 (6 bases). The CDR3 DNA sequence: TGTGCCAGCAGTTACGGGAGCGGCACAGATACGCAGTATTTT. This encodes CASSYGSGTDTQYF.